This entry concerns a single T cell receptor (beta chain). Antigen: not known. This sample stems from a study of blood T cells in healthy people across ages. Study-level points and caveats: Age showed a roughly linear inverse relationship with TCR beta diversity per million T cells.

Drawn from each donor were 7.5 to 10 milliliters of peripheral blood. Extraction of total RNA produced a minimum of 5.5 micrograms from each sample. The CDR3 is 12 residues long. Germline loops: CDR1 SEHNR, CDR2 FQNEAQ (reference sequence). Trimming removed 8 bases from V and 1 base from J, with 8 bases in between. Primed by a sample-barcoded 5' primer and a J-beta primer mix, a second PCR proceeded for roughly 7 to 11 cycles. TCRdb reprocessed the 5' RACE reads with MiXCR, giving one entry per CDR3 protein. The data contain hundreds of thousands of distinct CDR3 sequences, approximately 52% of them singletons.

This receptor was taken from an elderly woman in good health. V gene TRBV7-9 combines with J gene TRBJ1-1; D ambiguous. Material for sequencing was blood. The CDR3 nucleotides are TGTGCCAGCGGAGGGCGGAACACTGAAGCTTTCTTT. Amino acid sequence: CASGGRNTEAFF.